This T cell receptor beta chain was captured by sequencing in a study of blood T cells in healthy people across ages. Sample-barcoded 5' priming and a J-beta primer mix drove a second PCR of roughly 7 to 11 cycles. Per-sample output comprised a minimum of 2.5 million paired-end reads containing CDR3. One entry per CDR3 protein, called by TCRdb with MiXCR from the 5' RACE reads. The data hold 1 million to 1.2 million distinct CDR3 sequences, with roughly two fifths observed a single time. Comment on this clonotype: Its antigen is as yet unknown.

In germline, CDR1 is SGHAT, CDR2 FQNNGV. The CDR3 sequence is 14 residues long. Between the trimmed V and J ends, which lost 7 bases and 3 bases, there was a span of 16 bases. The donors, aged about 6 to 90, were healthy Caucasians from Russia. Study-level findings and limits: It was the long-lived donors that had more naive CD4+ cells and higher diversity than aged donors. The CMV status of each donor remained undetermined, and this could have confounded shifts in expanded clonotypes.

The sequence came from a man between 18 and 35 years old in good health. The chain recombines TRBV11-2 with TRBJ2-7; D gene ambiguous. Sequencing used blood. In DNA form, the CDR3 reads TGTGCCAGCACCAAAGTTGGGAAAAGCTACGAGCAGTACTTC. Amino acids: CASTKVGKSYEQYF.